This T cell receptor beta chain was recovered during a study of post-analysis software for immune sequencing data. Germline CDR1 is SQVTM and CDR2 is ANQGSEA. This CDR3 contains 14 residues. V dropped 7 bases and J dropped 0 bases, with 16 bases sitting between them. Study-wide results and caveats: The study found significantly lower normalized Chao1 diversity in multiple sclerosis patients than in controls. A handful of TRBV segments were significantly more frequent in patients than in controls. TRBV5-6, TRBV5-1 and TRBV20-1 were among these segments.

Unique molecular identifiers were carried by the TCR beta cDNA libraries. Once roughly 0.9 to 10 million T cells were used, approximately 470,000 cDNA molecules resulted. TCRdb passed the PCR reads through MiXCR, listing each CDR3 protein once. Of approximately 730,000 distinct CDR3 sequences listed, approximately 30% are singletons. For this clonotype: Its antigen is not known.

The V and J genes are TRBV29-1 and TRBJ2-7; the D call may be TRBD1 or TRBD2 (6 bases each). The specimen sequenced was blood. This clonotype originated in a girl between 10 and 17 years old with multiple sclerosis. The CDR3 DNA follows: TGCAGCGCCGGGGGCTTATCGAGCTCCTACGAGCAGTACTTC. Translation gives CSAGGLSSSYEQYF.